The rows below give T cell receptor beta chains drawn from one sample of a study of shared clonotypes between healthy human individuals. Profiling relied on immunoSEQ multiplex PCR, and the TCRdb table lists in-frame clones only, not all of them. The sample contains approximately 99,000 clones, over 65% of which appear only once. The specimen was memory CD8+ T cells sorted from blood. Receptors originate from a woman under 40 in good health. Both conserved end residues are part of each CDR3.

v_gene	j_gene	CDR3aa
TRBV15	TRBJ2-7	CATSRAGDPYEQYF
TRBV4-1	TRBJ2-2	CASRSSGTYTGELFF
TRBV7-9	TRBJ1-2	CASSPLAESGYTF
TRBV2	TRBJ2-6	CASSGLGAGSSGANVLTF
TRBV2	TRBJ2-7	CASSRLGEQYF
TRBV7-6	TRBJ1-4	CASSPRQGARTNEKLFF
TRBV6-5	TRBJ1-5	CASKGGAGNQPQHF
TRBV21-1	TRBJ2-7	CASAGTQQYF
TRBV4-1	TRBJ2-2	CASSQGRGERAGELFF
TRBV29-1	TRBJ2-1	CSVCFGAHEQFF
TRBV10-1	TRBJ1-1	CASSVARTAGTEAFF
TRBV5-4	TRBJ2-5	CASSPGTGWETQYF
TRBV4-1	TRBJ1-4	CASSQKPGTEKLFF
TRBV5-6	TRBJ2-7	CASSLEGHAFYEQYF
TRBV7-9	TRBJ1-1	CASSHEGWTEAFF
TRBV28	TRBJ1-1	CASSPGQRLHTEAFF
TRBV5-6	TRBJ2-5	CASSFGTYQETQYF
TRBV7-9	TRBJ2-7	CASSLVDRRYEQYF